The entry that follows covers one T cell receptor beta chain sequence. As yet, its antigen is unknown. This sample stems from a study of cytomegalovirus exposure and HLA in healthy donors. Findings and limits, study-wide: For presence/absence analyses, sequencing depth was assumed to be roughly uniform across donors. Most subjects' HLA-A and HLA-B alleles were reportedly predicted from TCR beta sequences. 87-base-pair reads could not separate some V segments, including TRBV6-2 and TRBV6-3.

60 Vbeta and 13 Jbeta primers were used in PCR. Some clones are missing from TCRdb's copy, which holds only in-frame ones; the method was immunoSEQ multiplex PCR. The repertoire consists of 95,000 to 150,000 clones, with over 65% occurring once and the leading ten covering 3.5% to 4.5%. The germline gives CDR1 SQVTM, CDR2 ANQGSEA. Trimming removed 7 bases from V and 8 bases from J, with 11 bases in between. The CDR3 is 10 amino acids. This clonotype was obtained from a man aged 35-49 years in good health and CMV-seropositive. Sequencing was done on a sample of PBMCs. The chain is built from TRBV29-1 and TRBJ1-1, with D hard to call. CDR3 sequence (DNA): TGCAGCGGGGTGGGCCCGGAAGCTTTCTTT. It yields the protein CSGVGPEAFF.